The 20 T cell receptor beta chains below were found in one sample sequenced in a study of tumor T cells in aggressive B-cell lymphoma. The table came from immunoSEQ multiplex PCR; TCRdb's copy has only in-frame clones and leaves some out. The sample has 3,000 or so clones; around 82% are singletons. Sequenced material: tumor tissue. The receptors stem from an adult with diffuse large B cell lymphoma.

Only one count was recorded for this clone. This chain connects TRBV7-4 to TRBJ1-5, with D tentatively TRBD1 (5 bases). V dropped 7 bases and J dropped 5 bases, with 18 bases sitting between them. The CDR3 length is 15 residues. CDR1 is SGHVT and CDR2 is SQSDAQ in the germline V gene. DNA for the CDR3: TGTGCCAGCATCTCCCTTGGCAGGGTATATCAGCCCCAGCATTTT. Its protein product is CASISLGRVYQPQHF.

The V call is TRBV25-1, the J call TRBJ1-4; D gene uncertain. Trimming took 3 bases from V and 6 from J, leaving 20 bases between them. Germline CDR1 is MGHDK and CDR2 is SYGVNS. CDR3 size: 17 residues. The CDR3 region has the DNA TGTGCCAGCAGTGAGATTAGGCAAGGGAGTAATCATGAAAAACTGTTTTTT. It codes for CASSEIRQGSNHEKLFF.

This sequence joins TRBV11-3 and TRBJ2-7; TRBD1 might be the D (5 bases). The CDR3 is 16 amino acids. The ends were cut back, 5 bases at V and 3 bases at J, with 20 bases in the middle. The germline V gene encodes CDR1 SGHNT and CDR2 YENEEA. As DNA, the CDR3 is TGTGCCAGCAGCCCGCGTAGTGGTCAGGGCAACTACGAGCAGTACTTC. Its translation is CASSPRSGQGNYEQYF.

CDR3 region: CASSSQGHTEAFF. Here the CDR3 DNA reads TGCGCCAGCAGCAGCCAGGGGCACACTGAAGCTTTCTTT. The rearrangement uses TRBV5-1 and TRBJ1-1, with a possible D match to TRBD1 (6 bases). Trimming stripped 4 bases from V and 3 bases from J, with 10 bases between. CDR1 is SGHRS, CDR2 YFSETQ, per germline. This CDR3 region has 13 residues.

V gene TRBV30 combines with J gene TRBJ2-5, with TRBD2 identical over 8 bases. Gene TRBJ2-7 matches the end of the DNA better, so the J call may be wrong. Germline assignment: CDR1 GTSNPN and CDR2 SVGIG (reference sequence). This CDR3 has 13 amino acids. CDR3 loop: CAWGGTSPYEQYF. The DNA for the CDR3 is TGTGCCTGGGGCGGGACTAGTCCCTACGAGCAGTACTTC.

The J gene is TRBJ1-5, the V gene TRBV7-9; D is unclear. This CDR3 comprises 14 residues. Germline V lookup: CDR1 SEHNR, CDR2 FQNEAQ (reference sequence). V dropped 0 bases and J dropped 2 bases, with 5 bases sitting between them. CDR3 residues: CASSLAPGNQPQHF. The CDR3, as DNA: TGTGCCAGCAGCTTAGCCCCGGGCAATCAGCCCCAGCATTTT.

This chain connects TRBV4-3 to TRBJ2-3; TRBD2 is a possible D gene (5 bases). The ends were cut back, 0 bases at V and 0 bases at J, with 13 bases in the middle. The CDR3 is 17 residues long. Germline-derived CDR1 and CDR2 are LGHNA and YSLEER. The CDR3 nucleotides read TGCGCCAGCAGCCAAGACCTCAGGACTTCAAGCACAGATACGCAGTATTTT. This codes for CASSQDLRTSSTDTQYF.

The count of this clone is one. The chain carries TRBV4-1 and TRBJ2-7; 7 positions agree with TRBD2. The CDR3 extends over 18 amino acids. From germline, CDR1 is MGHRA and CDR2 YSYEKL. Trimming cost V 3 bases and J 2 bases; bases outside gene matches: 16. CDR3 DNA sequence: TGCGCCAGCAGCCAGTACGGAACCGAGTCTAGCGGTGCCTACGAGCAGTACTTC. It specifies CASSQYGTESSGAYEQYF.

The chain employs TRBV29-1 and TRBJ2-3, with D uncertain. Per the germline V gene, CDR1 is SQVTM and CDR2 is ANQGSEA. The CDR3 covers 12 residues. Between the trimmed V and J ends, which lost 3 bases and 2 bases, there was a span of 6 bases. In DNA form, the CDR3 reads TGCAGCGTTGATGGCCACACAGATACGCAGTATTTT. Translation: CSVDGHTDTQYF.

The chain joins TRBV7-9 to TRBJ1-3, with 11 bases aligning to TRBD1. The ends lost 5 bases at V and 3 bases at J; junction bases unmatched: 6. The length of the CDR3 is 16 residues. CDR1 and CDR2 from the germline V gene are SEHNR and FQNEAQ (reference sequence). CDR3 sequence (DNA): TGTGCCAGCAGCGCTGGGACAGGGGGAAATGGAAACACCATATATTTT. Translating it yields CASSAGTGGNGNTIYF.

The rearrangement uses TRBV7-8 and TRBJ2-1; 16 nucleotides align to TRBD2. The CDR3 contains 18 residues. The V segment lost 4 bases and the J segment 0 bases; nucleotides outside the gene matches: 3. Germline CDR1 SGHVS, CDR2 FQNEAQ. Here the CDR3 DNA reads TGTGCCAGCAGCTCCGGGACTAGCGGGGGGGCCTCCTACAATGAGCAGTTCTTC. Translated: CASSSGTSGGASYNEQFF.

The chain is built from TRBV9 and TRBJ2-2; 9 bases line up with TRBD2. Losses at the gene ends were 3 bases for V and 4 bases for J; bases not matched to a gene: 7. Germline loops: CDR1 SGDLS, CDR2 YYNGEE. This CDR3 spans 16 amino acids. DNA for the CDR3: TGTGCCAGCAGCGCCGGGACTAGCATCTCCACCGGGGAGCTGTTTTTT. The encoded protein is CASSAGTSISTGELFF.

By share of the sample, this clone is large (0.1 to 1%). J is TRBJ1-4 and V is TRBV7-9, with 7 bases matching TRBD1. J gave up 5 bases and V 3 bases, and 6 bases lay outside the gene matches. Looked up from germline, CDR1 is SEHNR and CDR2 is FQNEAQ (reference sequence). The CDR3 covers 15 residues. The CDR3 protein is CASSLLGQRNEKLFF. CDR3 bases: TGTGCCAGCAGCTTGTTGGGACAGCGGAATGAAAAACTGTTTTTT.

In DNA, the CDR3 is TGTGCCAGCAGTGAAAGGGACAGGGGGACTACGCAGTATTTT. Translated, it gives CASSERDRGTTQYF. The J gene is TRBJ2-3, the V gene TRBV6-1; 11 bases match TRBD1. V lost 2 bases and J lost 8; bases outside the gene matches: 3. The CDR3 runs 14 residues. Germline CDR1 and CDR2: MNHNS and SASEGT.

This chain connects TRBV19 to TRBJ1-1; the D is unclear. V was pared by 8 bases and J by 11 bases, with 15 bases between. Germline CDR1 and CDR2: LNHDA and SQIVND (reference sequence). This CDR3 region has 11 residues. CDR3 nucleotide sequence: TGTGCCAGTCGCGGTTGGGAGGATGCTTTCTTT. Its protein is CASRGWEDAFF.

This chain uses TRBV5-1 with TRBJ1-6, with D uncertain. This CDR3 is 15 amino acids long. The V gene lost 0 bases and the J gene lost 8 bases, with 12 bases spanning the gap. Germline V lookup: CDR1 SGHRS, CDR2 YFSETQ. The CDR3 region is CASSLEGRGDSPLHF. The CDR3 DNA follows: TGCGCCAGCAGCTTGGAAGGGAGAGGTGATTCACCCCTCCACTTT.

V and J are TRBV18 and TRBJ1-1; D ambiguous. The germline V gene encodes CDR1 KGHSH and CDR2 LQKENI. Trimming cost V 6 bases and J 7 bases, with 18 bases left between them. The CDR3 contains 14 residues. CDR3 sequence: CASSPNSGMGEAFF. CDR3 bases: TGTGCCAGCTCCCCCAACAGCGGCATGGGTGAAGCTTTCTTT.

Concerning this clone itself: A junction end diverges from the germline sequence, so it may reflect a read error. The chain employs TRBV4-1 and TRBJ1-5; the D is unclear. Germline assignment: CDR1 MGHRA and CDR2 YSYEKL. The CDR3 contains 15 residues. This CDR3 is CAGSQSPLEYQPQHF. In nucleotides, the CDR3 is TGCGCCGGCAGCCAATCACCTCTAGAGTATCAGCCCCAGCATTTT.

This chain uses TRBV11-3 with TRBJ2-2; 7 nucleotides line up with TRBD2. Germline V CDR1 and CDR2: SGHNT, YENEEA. Trimming removed 1 base from V and 5 bases from J; junction bases left unmatched: 4. The CDR3 is made up of 15 amino acids. The CDR3 is CASSLGGGVTGELFF. In DNA form, the CDR3 reads TGTGCCAGCAGCTTAGGTGGGGGGGTTACCGGGGAGCTGTTTTTT.

The chain has TRBV6-9 and TRBJ2-6; D not resolved. This CDR3 comprises 16 residues. Trimming stripped 5 bases from V and 5 bases from J, with 16 bases between. Germline CDR1 MNHGY, CDR2 SVAAGI. In DNA form, the CDR3 reads TGTGCCAGCAGTAAGTCACCACAAAGTCGGGCCAACGTCCTGACTTTC. Its translation: CASSKSPQSRANVLTF.